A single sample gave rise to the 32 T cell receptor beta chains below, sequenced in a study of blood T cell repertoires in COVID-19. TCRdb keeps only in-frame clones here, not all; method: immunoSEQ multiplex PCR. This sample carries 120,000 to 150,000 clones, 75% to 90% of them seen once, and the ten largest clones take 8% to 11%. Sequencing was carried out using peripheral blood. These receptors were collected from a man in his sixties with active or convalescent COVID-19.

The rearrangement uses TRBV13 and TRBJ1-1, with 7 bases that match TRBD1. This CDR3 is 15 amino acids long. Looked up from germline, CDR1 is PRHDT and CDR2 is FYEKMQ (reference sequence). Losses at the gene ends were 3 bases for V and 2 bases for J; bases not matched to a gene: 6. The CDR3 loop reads CASSFQGQPNTEAFF. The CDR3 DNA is TGTGCCAGCAGCTTTCAGGGACAGCCCAACACTGAAGCTTTCTTT.

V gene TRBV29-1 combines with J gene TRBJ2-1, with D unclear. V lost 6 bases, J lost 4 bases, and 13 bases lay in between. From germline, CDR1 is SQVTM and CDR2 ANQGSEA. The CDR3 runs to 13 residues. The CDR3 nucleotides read TGCAGCGTAGCCGAAACGAAATACAATGAGCAGTTCTTC. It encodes CSVAETKYNEQFF.

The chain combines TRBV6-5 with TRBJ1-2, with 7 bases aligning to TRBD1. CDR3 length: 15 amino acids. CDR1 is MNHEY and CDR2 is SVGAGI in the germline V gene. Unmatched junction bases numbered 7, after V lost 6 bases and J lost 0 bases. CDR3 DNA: TGTGCCAGCAGCTCGCGACAGGGTGCTAACTATGGCTACACCTTC. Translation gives CASSSRQGANYGYTF.

The CDR3 DNA reads TGTGCCAGTAGTATAGGACGCCAGGTGAACACTGAAGCTTTCTTT. This sequence encodes CASSIGRQVNTEAFF. The rearrangement uses TRBV19 and TRBJ1-1; no clear D gene. Germline CDR1 is LNHDA and CDR2 is SQIVND (reference sequence). The length of the CDR3 is 15 residues. Trimming shortened V by 1 base and J by 0 bases, and 9 bases separated the two germline ends.

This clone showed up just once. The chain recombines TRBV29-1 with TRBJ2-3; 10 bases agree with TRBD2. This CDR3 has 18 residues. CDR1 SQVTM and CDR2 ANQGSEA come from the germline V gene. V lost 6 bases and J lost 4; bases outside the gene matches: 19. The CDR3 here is CSVHSVRASGRKSDTQYF. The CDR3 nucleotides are TGCAGCGTCCACTCCGTCAGGGCTAGCGGGAGAAAATCAGATACGCAGTATTTT.

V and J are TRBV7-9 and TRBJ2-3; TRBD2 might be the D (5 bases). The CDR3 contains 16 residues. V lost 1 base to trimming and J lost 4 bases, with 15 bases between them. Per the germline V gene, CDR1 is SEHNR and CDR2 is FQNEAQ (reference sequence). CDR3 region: CASSLVRGSGADTQYF. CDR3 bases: TGTGCCAGCAGCTTAGTGCGTGGGAGTGGCGCAGATACGCAGTATTTT.

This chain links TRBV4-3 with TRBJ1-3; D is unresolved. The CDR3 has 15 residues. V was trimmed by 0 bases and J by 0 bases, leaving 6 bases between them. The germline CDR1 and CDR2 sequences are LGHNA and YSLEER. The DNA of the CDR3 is TGCGCCAGCAGCCAAGATATCAGCTCTGGAAACACCATATATTTT. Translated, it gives CASSQDISSGNTIYF.

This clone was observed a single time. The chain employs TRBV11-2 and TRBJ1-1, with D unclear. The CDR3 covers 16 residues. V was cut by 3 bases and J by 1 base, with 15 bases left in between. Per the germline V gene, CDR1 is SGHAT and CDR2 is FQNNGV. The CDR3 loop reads CASSFGGRQPNTEAFF. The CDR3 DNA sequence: TGTGCCAGCAGCTTTGGCGGCCGGCAGCCGAACACTGAAGCTTTCTTT. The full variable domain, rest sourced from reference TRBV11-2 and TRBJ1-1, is EAGVAQSPRYKIIEKRQSVAFWCNPISGHATLYWYQQILGQGPKLLIQFQNNGVVDDSQLPKDRFSAERLKGVDSTLKIQPAKLEDSAVYLCASSFGGRQPNTEAFFGQGTRLTVV.

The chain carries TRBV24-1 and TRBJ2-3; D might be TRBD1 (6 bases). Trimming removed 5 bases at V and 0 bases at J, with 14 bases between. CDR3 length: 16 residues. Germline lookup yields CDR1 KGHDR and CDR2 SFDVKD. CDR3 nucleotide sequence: TGTGCCACCAGTGGAACAGGGATTCTTAGCACAGATACGCAGTATTTT. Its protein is CATSGTGILSTDTQYF.

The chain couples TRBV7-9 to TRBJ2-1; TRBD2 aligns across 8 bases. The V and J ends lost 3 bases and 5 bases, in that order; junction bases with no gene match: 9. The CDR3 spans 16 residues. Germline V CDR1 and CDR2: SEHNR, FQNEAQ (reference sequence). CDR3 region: CASSFRGSGGDNEQFF. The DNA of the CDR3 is TGTGCCAGCAGCTTCCGGGGGAGCGGGGGAGACAATGAGCAGTTCTTC.

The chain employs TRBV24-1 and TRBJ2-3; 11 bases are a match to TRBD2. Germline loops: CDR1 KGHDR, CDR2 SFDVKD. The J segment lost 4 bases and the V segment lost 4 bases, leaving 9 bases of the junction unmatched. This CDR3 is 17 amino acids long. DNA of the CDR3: TGTGCCACCAGTGAGCCTACTAGCGGGAGAAATTCAGATACGCAGTATTTT. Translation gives CATSEPTSGRNSDTQYF.

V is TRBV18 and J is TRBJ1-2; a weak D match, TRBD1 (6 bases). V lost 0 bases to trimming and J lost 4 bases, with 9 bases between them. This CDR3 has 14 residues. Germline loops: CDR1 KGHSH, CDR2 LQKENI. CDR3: CASSPPGDIYGYTF. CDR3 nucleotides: TGTGCCAGCTCACCACCGGGGGACATCTATGGCTACACCTTC.

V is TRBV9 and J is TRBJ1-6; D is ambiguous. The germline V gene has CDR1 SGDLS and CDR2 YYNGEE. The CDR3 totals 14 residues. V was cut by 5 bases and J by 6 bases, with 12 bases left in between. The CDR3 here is CASSPGEINSPLHF. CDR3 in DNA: TGTGCCAGCAGTCCCGGGGAAATTAATTCACCCCTCCACTTT.

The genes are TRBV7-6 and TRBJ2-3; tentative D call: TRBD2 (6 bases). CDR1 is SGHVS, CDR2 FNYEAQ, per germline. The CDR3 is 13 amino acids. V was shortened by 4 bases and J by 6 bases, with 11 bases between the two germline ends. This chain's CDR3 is CASSWEVADTQYF. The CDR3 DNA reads TGTGCCAGCAGCTGGGAGGTCGCTGATACGCAGTATTTT. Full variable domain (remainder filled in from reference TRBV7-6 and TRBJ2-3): GAGVSQSPRYKVTKRGQDVALRCDPISGHVSLYWYRQALGQGPEFLTYFNYEAQQDKSGLPNDRFSAERPEGSISTLTIQRTEQRDSAMYRCASSWEVADTQYFGPGTRLTVL.

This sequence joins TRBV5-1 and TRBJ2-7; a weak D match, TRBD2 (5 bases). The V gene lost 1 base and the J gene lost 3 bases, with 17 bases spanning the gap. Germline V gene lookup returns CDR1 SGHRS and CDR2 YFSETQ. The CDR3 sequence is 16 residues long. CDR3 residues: CASSLKEERVNYEQYF. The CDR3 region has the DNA TGCGCCAGCAGCTTGAAGGAGGAACGGGTCAACTACGAGCAGTACTTC.

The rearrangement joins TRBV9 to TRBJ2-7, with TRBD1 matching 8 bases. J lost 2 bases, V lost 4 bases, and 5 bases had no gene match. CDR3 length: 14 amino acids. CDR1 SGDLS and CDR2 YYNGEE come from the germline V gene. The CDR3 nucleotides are TGTGCCAGCAGCCCCAGGACAGGGACCTACGAGCAGTACTTC. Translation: CASSPRTGTYEQYF.

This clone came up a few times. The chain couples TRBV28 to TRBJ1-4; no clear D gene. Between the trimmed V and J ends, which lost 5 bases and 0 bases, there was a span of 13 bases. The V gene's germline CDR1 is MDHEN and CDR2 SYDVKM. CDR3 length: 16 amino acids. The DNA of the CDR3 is TGTGCCAGCAGTCGCCGCGGCCGAGCAACTAATGAAAAACTGTTTTTT. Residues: CASSRRGRATNEKLFF.

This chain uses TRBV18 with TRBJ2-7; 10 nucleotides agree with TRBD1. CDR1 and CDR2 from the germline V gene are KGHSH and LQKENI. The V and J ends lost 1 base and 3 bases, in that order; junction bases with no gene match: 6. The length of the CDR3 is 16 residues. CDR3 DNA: TGTGCCAGCTCACCACGGCGGACAGGGGGAAACTACGAGCAGTACTTC. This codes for CASSPRRTGGNYEQYF.

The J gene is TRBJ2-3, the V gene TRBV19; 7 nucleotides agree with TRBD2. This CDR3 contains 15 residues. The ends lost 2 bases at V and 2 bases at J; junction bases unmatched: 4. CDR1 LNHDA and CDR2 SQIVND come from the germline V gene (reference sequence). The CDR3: CASSISSGPTDTQYF. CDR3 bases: TGTGCCAGTAGTATATCTAGCGGACCCACAGATACGCAGTATTTT.

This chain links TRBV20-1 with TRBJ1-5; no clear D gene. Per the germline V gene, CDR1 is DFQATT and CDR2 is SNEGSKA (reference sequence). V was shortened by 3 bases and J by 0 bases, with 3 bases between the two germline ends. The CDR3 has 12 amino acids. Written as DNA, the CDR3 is TGCAGTGCTAGTTATAGCAATCAGCCCCAGCATTTT. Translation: CSASYSNQPQHF.

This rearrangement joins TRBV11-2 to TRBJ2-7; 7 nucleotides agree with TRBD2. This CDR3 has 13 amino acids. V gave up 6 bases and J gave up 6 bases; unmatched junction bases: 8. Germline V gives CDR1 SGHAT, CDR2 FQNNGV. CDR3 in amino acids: CASRVAGVGEQYF. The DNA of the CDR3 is TGTGCCAGCAGGGTGGCGGGAGTAGGCGAGCAGTACTTC.

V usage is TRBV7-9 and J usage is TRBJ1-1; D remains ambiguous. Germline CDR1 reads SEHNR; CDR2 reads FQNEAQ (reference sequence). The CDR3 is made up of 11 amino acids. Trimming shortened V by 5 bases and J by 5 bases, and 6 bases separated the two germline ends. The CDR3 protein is CASSPRTEAFF. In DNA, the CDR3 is TGTGCCAGCAGCCCCCGTACTGAAGCTTTCTTT.

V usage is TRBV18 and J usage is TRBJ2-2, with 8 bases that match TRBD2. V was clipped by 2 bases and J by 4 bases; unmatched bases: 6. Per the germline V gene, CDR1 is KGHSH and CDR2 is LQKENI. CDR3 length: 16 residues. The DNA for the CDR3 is TGTGCCAGCTCACCAACCAGCGGGAGTAGCACCGGGGAGCTGTTTTTT. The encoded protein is CASSPTSGSSTGELFF.

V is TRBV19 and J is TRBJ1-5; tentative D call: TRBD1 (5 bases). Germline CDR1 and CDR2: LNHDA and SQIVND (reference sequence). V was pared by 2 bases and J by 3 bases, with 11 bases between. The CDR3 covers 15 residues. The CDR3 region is CASSIQQGNNQPQHF. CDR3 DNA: TGTGCCAGTAGTATACAGCAGGGCAACAATCAGCCCCAGCATTTT.

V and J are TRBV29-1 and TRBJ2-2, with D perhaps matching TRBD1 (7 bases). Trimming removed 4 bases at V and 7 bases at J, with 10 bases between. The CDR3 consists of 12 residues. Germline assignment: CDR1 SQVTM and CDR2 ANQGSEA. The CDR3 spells CSVGRGDGELFF. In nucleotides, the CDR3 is TGCAGCGTTGGCAGGGGGGACGGGGAGCTGTTTTTT.

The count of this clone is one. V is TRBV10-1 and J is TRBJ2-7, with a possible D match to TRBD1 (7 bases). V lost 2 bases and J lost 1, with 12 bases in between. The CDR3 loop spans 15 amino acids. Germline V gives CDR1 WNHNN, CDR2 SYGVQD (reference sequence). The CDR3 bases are TGCGCCAGCAGTGAGGGAGGGACAGCGTCCTACGAGCAGTACTTC. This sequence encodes CASSEGGTASYEQYF.

The CDR3 DNA reads TGTGCCAGCAGTGTGATCGGGAATGGCAATCAGCCCCAGCATTTT. Encoded protein: CASSVIGNGNQPQHF. The chain joins TRBV2 to TRBJ1-5; D remains unclear. Per germline, CDR1 SNHLY and CDR2 FYNNEI. Trimming took off 4 bases at V and 2 bases at J, with 12 bases between the two ends. The CDR3 has 15 amino acids.

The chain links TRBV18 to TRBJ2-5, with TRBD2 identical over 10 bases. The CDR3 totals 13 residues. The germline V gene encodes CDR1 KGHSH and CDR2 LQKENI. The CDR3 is CAASGSVQETQYF. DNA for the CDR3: TGTGCAGCTAGCGGGAGTGTTCAAGAGACCCAGTACTTC.

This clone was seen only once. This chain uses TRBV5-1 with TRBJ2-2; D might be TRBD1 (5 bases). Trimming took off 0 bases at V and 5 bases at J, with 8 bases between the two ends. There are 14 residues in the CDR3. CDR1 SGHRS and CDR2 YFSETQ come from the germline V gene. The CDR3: CASSLAGQTGELFF. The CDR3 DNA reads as TGCGCCAGCAGCTTGGCTGGACAAACCGGGGAGCTGTTTTTT.

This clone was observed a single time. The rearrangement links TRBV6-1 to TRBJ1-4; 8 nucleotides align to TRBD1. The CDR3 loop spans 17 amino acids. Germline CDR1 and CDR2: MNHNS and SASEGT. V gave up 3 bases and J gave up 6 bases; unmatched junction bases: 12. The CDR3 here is CASSDGTGAFRHEKLFF. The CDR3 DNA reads TGTGCCAGCAGTGACGGGACAGGCGCTTTCAGGCATGAAAAACTGTTTTTT.

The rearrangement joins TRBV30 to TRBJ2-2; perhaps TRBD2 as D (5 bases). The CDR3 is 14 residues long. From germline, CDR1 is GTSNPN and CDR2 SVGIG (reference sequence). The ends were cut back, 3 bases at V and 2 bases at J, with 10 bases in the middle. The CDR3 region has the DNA TGTGCCTGGAGCAGAGGGCCCAACACCGGGGAGCTGTTTTTT. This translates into CAWSRGPNTGELFF.

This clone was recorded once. The CDR3 is CASSVRLADYNEQFF. CDR3 nucleotides: TGTGCCAGCAGTGTACGACTAGCGGACTACAATGAGCAGTTCTTC. This rearrangement joins TRBV2 to TRBJ2-1; 9 bases fit TRBD2. Unmatched junction bases numbered 4, after V lost 4 bases and J lost 3 bases. Germline-derived CDR1 and CDR2 are SNHLY and FYNNEI. The CDR3 is 15 residues long.